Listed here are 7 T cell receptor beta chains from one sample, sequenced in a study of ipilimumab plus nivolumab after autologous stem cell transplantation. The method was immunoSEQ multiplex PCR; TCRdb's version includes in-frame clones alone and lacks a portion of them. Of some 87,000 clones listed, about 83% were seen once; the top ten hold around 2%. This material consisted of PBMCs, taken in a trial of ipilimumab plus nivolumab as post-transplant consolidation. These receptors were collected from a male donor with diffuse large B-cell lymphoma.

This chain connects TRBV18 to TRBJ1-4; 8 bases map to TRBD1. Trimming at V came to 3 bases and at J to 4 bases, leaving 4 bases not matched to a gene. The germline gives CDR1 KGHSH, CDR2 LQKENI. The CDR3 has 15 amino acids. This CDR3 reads CASSPDRGYNEKLFF. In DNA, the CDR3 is TGTGCCAGCTCACCCGACAGGGGATATAATGAAAAACTGTTTTTT.

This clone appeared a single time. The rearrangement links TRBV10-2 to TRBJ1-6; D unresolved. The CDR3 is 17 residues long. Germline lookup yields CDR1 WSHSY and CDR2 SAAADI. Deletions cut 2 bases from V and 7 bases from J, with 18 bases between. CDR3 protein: CASSEPLRDPVNSPLHF. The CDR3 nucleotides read TGCGCCAGCAGTGAGCCTCTGCGAGACCCGGTGAATTCACCCCTCCACTTT.

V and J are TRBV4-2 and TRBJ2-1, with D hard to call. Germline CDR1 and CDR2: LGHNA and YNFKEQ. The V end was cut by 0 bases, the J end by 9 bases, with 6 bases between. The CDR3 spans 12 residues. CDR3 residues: CASSQEGIEQFF. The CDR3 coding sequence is TGTGCCAGCAGCCAAGAAGGTATTGAGCAGTTCTTC.

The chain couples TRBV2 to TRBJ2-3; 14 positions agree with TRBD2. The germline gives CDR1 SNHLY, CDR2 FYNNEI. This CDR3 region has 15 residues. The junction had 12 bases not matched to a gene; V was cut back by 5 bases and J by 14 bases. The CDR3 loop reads CASSRTSGGPALGYF. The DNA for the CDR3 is TGTGCCAGCAGTCGGACTAGCGGGGGGCCAGCCTTGGGGTATTTT.

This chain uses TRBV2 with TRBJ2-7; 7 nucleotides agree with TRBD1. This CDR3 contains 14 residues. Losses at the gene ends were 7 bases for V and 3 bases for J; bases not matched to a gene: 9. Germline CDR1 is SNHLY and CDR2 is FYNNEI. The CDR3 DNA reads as TGTGCCAGCAACCCGACAGGGCCCAACTACGAGCAGTACTTC. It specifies CASNPTGPNYEQYF.

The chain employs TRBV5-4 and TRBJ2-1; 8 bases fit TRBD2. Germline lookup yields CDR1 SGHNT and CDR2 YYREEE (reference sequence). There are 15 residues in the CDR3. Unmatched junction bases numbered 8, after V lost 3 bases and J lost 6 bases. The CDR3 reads CASSSSGGYFNEQFF. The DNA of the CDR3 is TGTGCCAGCAGCTCAAGCGGGGGCTACTTCAATGAGCAGTTCTTC.

CDR3 region: CASSHPGQFRPDTQYF. As DNA, the CDR3 is TGCGCCAGCAGCCACCCCGGACAGTTCAGGCCAGATACGCAGTATTTT. The chain has TRBV4-1 and TRBJ2-3, with D possibly TRBD1 on 6 matching bases. The CDR3 contains 16 residues. The germline V gene has CDR1 MGHRA and CDR2 YSYEKL. The germline V and J ends were trimmed by 3 bases and 4 bases, with 17 bases remaining between them.